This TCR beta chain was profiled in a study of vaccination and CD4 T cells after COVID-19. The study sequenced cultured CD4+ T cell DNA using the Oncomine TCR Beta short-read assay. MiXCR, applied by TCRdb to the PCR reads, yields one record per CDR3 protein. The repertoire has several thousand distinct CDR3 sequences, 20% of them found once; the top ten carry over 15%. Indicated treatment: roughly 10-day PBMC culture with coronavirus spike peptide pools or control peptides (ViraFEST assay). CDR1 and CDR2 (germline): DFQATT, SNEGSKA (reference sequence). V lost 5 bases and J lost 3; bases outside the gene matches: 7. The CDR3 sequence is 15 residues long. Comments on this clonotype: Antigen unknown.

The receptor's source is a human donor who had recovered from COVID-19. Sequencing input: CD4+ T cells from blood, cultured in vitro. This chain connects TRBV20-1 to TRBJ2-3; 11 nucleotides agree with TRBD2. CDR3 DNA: TGCAGTGCTCAACTAGCGGGAGCACTTACAGATACGCAGTATTTT. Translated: CSAQLAGALTDTQYF.